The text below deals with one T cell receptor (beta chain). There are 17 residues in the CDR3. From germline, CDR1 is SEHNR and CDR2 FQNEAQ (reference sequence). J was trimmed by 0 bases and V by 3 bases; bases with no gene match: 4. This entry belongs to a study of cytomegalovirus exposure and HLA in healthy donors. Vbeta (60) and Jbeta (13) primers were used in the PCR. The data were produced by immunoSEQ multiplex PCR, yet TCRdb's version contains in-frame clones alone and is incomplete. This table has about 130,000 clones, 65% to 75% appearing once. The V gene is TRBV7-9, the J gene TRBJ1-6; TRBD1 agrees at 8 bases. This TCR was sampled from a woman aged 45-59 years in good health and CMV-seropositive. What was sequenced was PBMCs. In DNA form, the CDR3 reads TGTGCCAGCAGCTTGGGGACAGGAACCTCCTATAATTCACCCCTCCACTTT. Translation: CASSLGTGTSYNSPLHF.